This T cell receptor beta chain was obtained from a study of blood T cells in healthy people across ages. The extraction recovered at least 5.5 micrograms of total RNA per sample. CDR1 is SGHTA, CDR2 FQGNSA, per germline. The CDR3 has 13 amino acids. The use of a sample-barcoded 5' primer and a J-beta primer mix characterized a second PCR of 7 to 11 cycles. From each sample, at least 2.5 million paired-end reads containing CDR3 were obtained. One entry per CDR3 protein, called by TCRdb with MiXCR from the 5' RACE reads. The sample records 600,000 or so distinct CDR3 sequences, under 25% being singletons.

The sample taken for sequencing was blood. This chain links TRBV7-2 with TRBJ2-4; 11 bases agree with TRBD2. The DNA matches TRBJ2-5 better at its end, which makes the J call doubtful. The sequence came from a man aged 65 to 79 in good health. CDR3 nucleotides: TGTGCCAGCAGCCCCGGGACTAGCGGGACCCAGTACTTC. This gives the protein CASSPGTSGTQYF.